This T cell receptor (beta chain) was sequenced during a study of blood T cell repertoires in COVID-19. As for the study in general: From T cells, B-cell-depleted T cells, or PBMCs came the material, which was cDNA or gDNA.

Germline V gives CDR1 SEHNR, CDR2 FQNEAQ (reference sequence). The CDR3 extends over 14 amino acids. Trimming pared 4 bases from V and 6 bases from J, leaving 13 bases between. As processed by the authors: Cell counts per sample came from amplifying reference gene primers. Data came from immunoSEQ multiplex PCR; TCRdb stores just in-frame clones and leaves some out. From that table come the V and J calls and clone size; the DNA was used to work out D and trimming. This sample carries roughly 200,000 clones, approximately 83% of them seen once, and the ten largest clones take about a tenth. This clone appeared a few times.

The rearrangement links TRBV7-9 to TRBJ2-1, with unresolved D. The specimen sequenced was peripheral blood. The receptor was isolated from a human donor with active or convalescent COVID-19. The donor label of this sample is uncertain. The DNA of the CDR3 is TGTGCCAGCAGCTCCAGTCTAGTTATCAATGAGCAGTTCTTC. Its translation is CASSSSLVINEQFF.